The 28 T cell receptor beta chains below all came from one sample that was sequenced in a study of cytomegalovirus exposure and HLA in healthy donors. It was with 60 Vbeta and 13 Jbeta primers that the PCR ran. Data came from immunoSEQ multiplex PCR; TCRdb stores just in-frame clones and leaves some out. Among tens of thousands of clones listed, about 78% were seen once. Sequencing used PBMCs. The receptors originated from a woman in her forties in good health and CMV-seropositive.

The chain uses TRBV7-2 and TRBJ2-7; 8 positions match TRBD2. CDR1 SGHTA and CDR2 FQGNSA come from the germline V gene. With V trimmed by 1 base and J by 2 bases, 4 bases remained unmatched. This CDR3 is 15 amino acids long. This CDR3 is CASSLVDSGAYEQYF. In DNA form, the CDR3 reads TGTGCCAGCAGCTTAGTTGATAGCGGGGCCTACGAGCAGTACTTC.

This chain links TRBV28 with TRBJ2-5; 7 positions match TRBD2. The CDR3 runs to 14 residues. Germline CDR1 and CDR2: MDHEN and SYDVKM. Trimming took 5 bases from V and 2 from J; bases not matched to a gene: 5. CDR3 protein: CASSPLRGQETQYF. As DNA, the CDR3 is TGTGCCAGCAGTCCTCTGCGGGGGCAAGAGACCCAGTACTTC.

The CDR3 nucleotides are TGTGCCACCGCGCCAGGGAGCGGGGGCACAGATACGCAGTATTTT. It codes for CATAPGSGGTDTQYF. The V and J genes are TRBV6-6 and TRBJ2-3, with 7 positions matching TRBD2. The length of the CDR3 is 15 residues. The ends lost 10 bases at V and 1 base at J; junction bases unmatched: 11. Germline V gene sequence: CDR1 MNHNY, CDR2 SVGAGI (reference sequence).

The sample holds a few counts of this clone. This chain joins TRBV5-4 and TRBJ2-3, with 9 nucleotides matching TRBD1. V trimming: 4 bases; J trimming: 2 bases; junction bases outside the gene matches: 8. This CDR3 contains 16 residues. Germline CDR1 SGHNT, CDR2 YYREEE (reference sequence). The CDR3 DNA is TGTGCCAGCAGCCCTCCCGGGACAGGGATCACAGATACGCAGTATTTT. Protein sequence: CASSPPGTGITDTQYF.

The chain links TRBV4-3 to TRBJ1-2; perhaps TRBD1 as D (5 bases). The CDR3 totals 17 residues. Trimming took off 0 bases at V and 4 bases at J, with 18 bases between the two ends. CDR1 is LGHNA, CDR2 YSLEER, per germline. CDR3 in amino acids: CASSQDRAGYVPYGYTF. The CDR3 nucleotides read TGCGCCAGCAGCCAAGATAGGGCAGGGTACGTTCCCTATGGCTACACCTTC.

V is TRBV28 and J is TRBJ1-3, with TRBD1 as a possible D gene (5 bases). Trimming stripped 3 bases from V and 4 bases from J, with 13 bases between. Germline V gene lookup returns CDR1 MDHEN and CDR2 SYDVKM. The CDR3 contains 15 residues. DNA of the CDR3: TGTGCCAGCAGTTTGGGCGGGGGACTCGGAAACACCATATATTTT. It is translated as CASSLGGGLGNTIYF.

This clone was detected a few times. V is TRBV7-2 and J is TRBJ2-7; D call uncertain. CDR1 is SGHTA, CDR2 FQGNSA, per germline. Trimming removed 5 bases at V and 2 bases at J, with 7 bases between. This CDR3 spans 12 amino acids. CDR3 in DNA: TGTGCCAGCAGCCCCCAGGCCTACGAGCAGTACTTC. Its translation: CASSPQAYEQYF.

The V gene is TRBV30, the J gene TRBJ1-1; D is perhaps TRBD1 (5 bases). CDR3 length: 14 amino acids. V was shortened by 4 bases and J by 6 bases, with 18 bases between the two germline ends. Germline CDR1 GTSNPN, CDR2 SVGIG (reference sequence). The CDR3 protein is CAWMTALSGPEAFF. The CDR3 DNA sequence: TGTGCCTGGATGACAGCACTTAGCGGACCTGAAGCTTTCTTT.

The chain links TRBV28 to TRBJ1-2, with D perhaps matching TRBD1 (6 bases). Germline V lookup: CDR1 MDHEN, CDR2 SYDVKM. The CDR3 loop spans 15 amino acids. Trimming took 5 bases from V and 7 from J, leaving 20 bases between them. The DNA of the CDR3 is TGTGCCAGCAGTCCGAGGACAGTTTCTGGTCCTGGCTACACCTTC. Its protein product is CASSPRTVSGPGYTF.

V is TRBV5-1 and J is TRBJ2-1, with no clear D. V was trimmed by 4 bases and J by 4 bases, leaving 6 bases between them. The germline gives CDR1 SGHRS, CDR2 YFSETQ. The length of the CDR3 is 12 residues. The CDR3 DNA follows: TGCGCCAGCAGCCCCCAATACAATGAGCAGTTCTTC. Protein sequence: CASSPQYNEQFF.

The chain employs TRBV21-1 and TRBJ1-5; TRBD1, as called in the table, went unchecked against the DNA. TRBV21-1 is described as a pseudogene. The CDR3 has 19 residues. CDR3 in DNA: TGTGCCAGCAGCCACGGGACAGGGGAGTCAAAGAATAGCAATCAGCCCCAGCATTTT. Translating gives CASSHGTGESKNSNQPQHF.

The chain recombines TRBV12-5 with TRBJ2-3; 9 bases fit TRBD2. Germline CDR1 is LGHNT and CDR2 is FRNRAP. This CDR3 is 15 amino acids long. Trimming removed 6 bases from V and 6 bases from J; junction bases left unmatched: 10. CDR3 nucleotide sequence: TGTGCTAGTGGAGCTAGCGGGACTCGCGGGGATACGCAGTATTTT. It is translated as CASGASGTRGDTQYF.

In its sample, this clone was seen once. The CDR3 loop reads CASSFLAPGPFF. CDR3 DNA: TGTGCCAGCAGTTTTCTAGCTCCCGGTCCGTTCTTC. The chain carries TRBV27 and TRBJ2-1; TRBD2 might be the D (5 bases). V shed 3 bases and J shed 15 bases, with 15 bases lying between them. The CDR3 length is 12 residues. CDR1 and CDR2 (germline): MNHEY, SMNVEV (reference sequence).

This rearrangement joins TRBV5-6 to TRBJ2-2; D gene uncertain. The germline CDR1 and CDR2 sequences are SGHDT and YYEEEE. V lost 0 bases and J 7 bases, leaving 7 bases between the germline ends. The CDR3 contains 13 residues. The CDR3 sequence is CASSLDPGGELFF. In DNA, the CDR3 is TGTGCCAGCAGCTTGGACCCCGGCGGGGAGCTGTTTTTT.

This sequence joins TRBV5-1 and TRBJ1-3, with 7 bases matching TRBD1. Germline lookup yields CDR1 SGHRS and CDR2 YFSETQ. The CDR3 has 17 amino acids. Germline trimming cut 1 base from V and 1 base from J; bases unmatched to any gene: 8. DNA of the CDR3: TGCGCCAGCAGCTTGAAGTCAGGGGGGTTATCTGGAAACACCATATATTTT. Its protein is CASSLKSGGLSGNTIYF.

The chain links TRBV27 to TRBJ2-7; D not resolved. With 6 bases removed from V and 2 bases from J, the gap between germline ends came to 5 bases. Germline-derived CDR1 and CDR2 are MNHEY and SMNVEV (reference sequence). The length of the CDR3 is 11 residues. The CDR3 nucleotides are TGTGCCAGCAGCCGGGCCTACGAGCAGTACTTC. It is translated as CASSRAYEQYF.

The chain links TRBV12-5 to TRBJ1-1, with unresolved D. Trimming cost V 2 bases and J 0 bases, with 19 bases left between them. This CDR3 has 18 residues. Per germline, CDR1 LGHNT and CDR2 FRNRAP. The CDR3 DNA sequence: TGTGCTAGTGGTTTGACTCGGGAGTCAATTACCTTGAACACTGAAGCTTTCTTT. It specifies CASGLTRESITLNTEAFF.

The CDR3 DNA reads TGTGCCAGCAGCTTGAAACAGGGTGGCGGCTACACCTTC. It yields the protein CASSLKQGGGYTF. The V call is TRBV5-6, the J call TRBJ1-2, with TRBD1 as a possible D gene (6 bases). Germline values: CDR1 SGHDT, CDR2 YYEEEE. The CDR3 has 13 residues. V lost 1 base and J lost 8, with 12 bases in between.

This sequence joins TRBV7-2 and TRBJ2-2; 7 positions agree with TRBD1. In germline, CDR1 is SGHTA, CDR2 FQGNSA. V trimming: 5 bases; J trimming: 4 bases; junction bases outside the gene matches: 7. This CDR3 comprises 15 residues. In nucleotides, the CDR3 is TGTGCCAGCAGCCTTAGACAGGGTGGCACCGGGGAGCTGTTTTTT. This codes for CASSLRQGGTGELFF. The full variable domain, with the rest looked up from reference TRBV7-2 and TRBJ2-2, is GAGVSQSPSNKVTEKGKDVELRCDPISGHTALYWYRQSLGQGLEFLIYFQGNSAPDKSGLPSDRFSAERTGGSVSTLTIQRTQQEDSAVYLCASSLRQGGTGELFFGEGSRLTVL.

V usage is TRBV4-1 and J usage is TRBJ2-7; TRBD2 matches 10 bases. This CDR3 is 17 amino acids long. The trim removed 1 base at V and 2 bases at J, leaving 8 bases unmatched. Per germline, CDR1 MGHRA and CDR2 YSYEKL. In nucleotides, the CDR3 is TGCGCCAGCAGCCAAGGCCTCTTGAGCGGGGGGGCCTACGAGCAGTACTTC. It yields the protein CASSQGLLSGGAYEQYF.

The chain employs TRBV4-2 and TRBJ1-5; D remains ambiguous. V was shortened by 0 bases and J by 5 bases, with 8 bases between the two germline ends. Germline V gene lookup returns CDR1 LGHNA and CDR2 YNFKEQ. The CDR3 length is 14 residues. The CDR3 region has the DNA TGTGCCAGCAGCCAAGATCACACCGATCAGCCCCAGCATTTT. Its protein is CASSQDHTDQPQHF.

This chain connects TRBV27 to TRBJ1-3; 7 nucleotides agree with TRBD1. This CDR3 has 15 amino acids. After removal of 6 bases from V and 5 bases from J, the junction contained 10 bases not matched to a gene. Germline assignment: CDR1 MNHEY and CDR2 SMNVEV (reference sequence). The CDR3 loop is CASSSRDRVRNTIYF. CDR3 in DNA: TGTGCCAGCAGCTCTCGGGACAGAGTTAGAAACACCATATATTTT.

This clone was seen a single time. The V gene is TRBV6-5, the J gene TRBJ2-7; 12 nucleotides align to TRBD1. This CDR3 is 14 amino acids long. The germline CDR1 and CDR2 sequences are MNHEY and SVGAGI. V was pared by 6 bases and J by 7 bases, with 7 bases of the junction left unmatched. The CDR3 DNA follows: TGTGCCAGCAGCCCGGGACAGGGGGCGAAAGAGCAGTACTTC. Protein: CASSPGQGAKEQYF.

J is TRBJ2-3 and V is TRBV5-1, with TRBD2 matching over 8 bases. J gave up 2 bases and V 1 base, and 9 bases lay outside the gene matches. The germline CDR1 and CDR2 sequences are SGHRS and YFSETQ. The CDR3 is 17 residues long. The CDR3 reads CASSLRSSGRITDTQYF. The CDR3 DNA follows: TGCGCCAGCAGCTTGAGATCTAGCGGGCGTATCACAGATACGCAGTATTTT.

J is TRBJ2-3 and V is TRBV5-1; 14 positions match TRBD2. CDR1 is SGHRS and CDR2 is YFSETQ in the germline V gene. CDR3 length equals 16 residues. The trim removed 0 bases at V and 7 bases at J, leaving 4 bases unmatched. DNA of the CDR3: TGCGCCAGCAGCTTGGAGGGACTAGCGGGGGTGAATACGCAGTATTTT. It yields the protein CASSLEGLAGVNTQYF.

This CDR3 reads CASSLGAGTYEQYF. The CDR3, as DNA: TGCGCCAGCAGCTTGGGGGCAGGCACCTACGAGCAGTACTTC. The chain combines TRBV5-1 with TRBJ2-7; D is unresolved. V lost 0 bases and J 2 bases, leaving 9 bases between the germline ends. CDR1 is SGHRS and CDR2 is YFSETQ in the germline V gene. CDR3 length: 14 residues.

As to this clone: Mismatch with germline at one junction end may stem from a read error. The chain uses TRBV5-1 and TRBJ1-1; 8 bases line up with TRBD1. CDR1 is SGHRS, CDR2 YFSETQ, per germline. The CDR3 has 17 residues. The CDR3 coding sequence is TGCGCCAGCAGGTTGGGCCGGGACAGGTCAACGGGGACTGAAGCTTTCTTT. This codes for CASRLGRDRSTGTEAFF.

The rearrangement links TRBV14 to TRBJ1-4; no definite D call. Trimming shortened V by 0 bases and J by 7 bases, and 12 bases separated the two germline ends. Germline lookup yields CDR1 SGHDN and CDR2 FVKESK. The CDR3 is 15 residues long. CDR3 nucleotides: TGTGCCAGCAGCCAAGAGTTCCACACGGGTGAAAAACTGTTTTTT. Translation: CASSQEFHTGEKLFF. The entire variable domain, with the rest obtained from reference TRBV14 and TRBJ1-4, is as follows: EAGVTQFPSHSVIEKGQTVTLRCDPISGHDNLYWYRRVMGKEIKFLLHFVKESKQDESGMPNNRFLAERTGGTYSTLKVQPAELEDSGVYFCASSQEFHTGEKLFFGSGTQLSVL.